A selection of T cell receptor beta chains follows, all from one sample in a study of cytomegalovirus exposure and HLA in healthy donors. Assay used: immunoSEQ multiplex PCR; TCRdb lists only in-frame clones, some missing. This table holds about 120,000 clones, 75% to 85% found once. The sequencing sample was made of PBMCs. The receptor set was obtained from a man aged 25 to 40 in good health and CMV-seropositive. Both conserved end residues are part of each CDR3. D genes are given only for firm matches. A clone size is listed for some rows: how often the clone was seen (once, few, many), or a class if it is expanded.

cdr3_aa | cdr3_nt | v_call | d_call | cdr3_length | j_call | clone_size
CASSESTGGIYYEQYF | TGTGCCAGCAGTGAATCCACAGGGGGAATTTACTACGAGCAGTACTTC | TRBV6-1 | TRBD1 | 16 | TRBJ2-7 | NA
CASFGPRRGYSYGYTF | TGTGCCAGCTTCGGGCCTCGCAGGGGATATTCGTATGGCTACACCTTC | TRBV28 | NA | 16 | TRBJ1-2 | NA
CASSYGGADYGYTF | TGTGCCAGCAGTTACGGGGGCGCGGATTATGGCTACACCTTC | TRBV6-5 | NA | 14 | TRBJ1-2 | NA
CASSLGQGSTAYTGELFF | TGTGCCAGCAGTCTAGGACAGGGGTCGACCGCGTACACCGGGGAGCTGTTTTTT | TRBV27 | TRBD1 | 18 | TRBJ2-2 | few
CASSPQQGTTYGYTF | TGTGCCAGCTCACCACAACAGGGAACCACCTATGGCTACACCTTC | TRBV18 | NA | 15 | TRBJ1-2 | NA
CAWGAAWTVSTPLHF | TGTGCCTGGGGCGCTGCGTGGACTGTGTCGACACCCCTCCACTTT | TRBV30 | NA | 15 | TRBJ1-6 | NA
CASSPKAASGYGETQYF | TGTGCCAGCAGCCCAAAAGCGGCTAGCGGTTATGGGGAGACCCAGTACTTC | TRBV7-2 | TRBD2 | 17 | TRBJ2-5 | few
CASSLRQGVDYGYTF | TGCGCCAGCAGCTTGAGACAGGGTGTTGATTATGGCTACACCTTC | TRBV5-1 | TRBD1 | 15 | TRBJ1-2 | NA
CASSWGQGATDTQYF | TGTGCTAGCAGCTGGGGACAGGGGGCCACAGATACGCAGTATTTT | TRBV7-7 | TRBD1 | 15 | TRBJ2-3 | NA
CASSRKPGQGAHF | TGTGCCAGCAGCCGGAAGCCGGGACAGGGGGCCCACTTC | TRBV9 | TRBD1 | 13 | TRBJ2-4 | NA
CASSPPGRQRNYGYTF | TGTGCCAGTAGTCCCCCCGGTAGGCAGAGGAACTATGGCTACACCTTC | TRBV19 | NA | 16 | TRBJ1-2 | NA
CASSLLTGQETQYF | TGTGCCAGCAGCTTGTTGACAGGCCAAGAGACCCAGTACTTC | TRBV11-2 | NA | 14 | TRBJ2-5 | NA
CAWSLTASYEQFF | TGTGCCTGGAGTCTCACCGCTAGTTATGAGCAGTTCTTC | TRBV30 | NA | 13 | TRBJ2-1 | NA
CASSPYMASTEAFF | TGTGCCAGCAGCCCGTACATGGCTAGTACTGAAGCTTTCTTT | TRBV11-3 | NA | 14 | TRBJ1-1 | NA
CASSSATGTVTYEQYF | TGCGCCAGCAGCTCCGCAACCGGGACAGTAACCTACGAGCAGTACTTC | TRBV5-1 | TRBD1 | 16 | TRBJ2-7 | NA
CASRSNRVGYGYTF | TGTGCCAGCAGATCAAACAGGGTTGGGTATGGCTACACCTTC | TRBV25-1 | NA | 14 | TRBJ1-2 | once
CASSQARGYEQYF | TGCGCCAGCAGCCAGGCGCGGGGCTACGAGCAGTACTTC | TRBV4-3 | NA | 13 | TRBJ2-7 | NA
CASSFPGGPLFEQYF | TGTGCCAGCAGCTTCCCGGGAGGCCCTCTTTTTGAGCAGTACTTC | TRBV28 | TRBD2 | 15 | TRBJ2-7 | NA
CASSARIRDREGYTF | TGTGCCAGCAGTGCCAGGATCCGGGACAGGGAAGGCTACACCTTC | TRBV2 | TRBD1 | 15 | TRBJ1-2 | NA
CASSLGDPSVYEQYF | TGTGCCAGCAGCTTAGGGGATCCTAGCGTCTACGAGCAGTACTTC | TRBV9 | NA | 15 | TRBJ2-7 | NA
CASSLGADRGLGEQYF | TGTGCCAGCAGTTTAGGGGCGGACAGGGGGCTTGGCGAGCAGTACTTC | TRBV27 | TRBD1 | 16 | TRBJ2-7 | once
CACRDRGFYGYTF | TGTGCCTGCCGGGACAGGGGATTCTATGGCTACACCTTC | TRBV28 | TRBD1 | 13 | TRBJ1-2 | NA
CASSQPWSRSTYNEQFF | TGCGCCAGCAGCCAACCCTGGAGCCGATCTACTTACAATGAGCAGTTCTTC | TRBV4-3 | NA | 17 | TRBJ2-1 | NA
CASRTQGYEQYF | TGTGCCAGCAGGACACAGGGGTACGAGCAGTACTTC | TRBV2 | TRBD1 | 12 | TRBJ2-7 | NA
CSAREQGLTFF | TGCAGTGCTAGAGAACAGGGGTTGACTTTCTTT | TRBV20-1 | TRBD1 | 11 | TRBJ1-1 | NA
CASSLLRTEATYEQYF | TGTGCCAGCAGCTTACTTCGGACGGAGGCTACCTACGAGCAGTACTTC | TRBV11-1 | NA | 16 | TRBJ2-7 | NA
CASSLIKNTEAFF | TGTGCCAGCAGTTTAATCAAGAACACTGAAGCTTTCTTT | TRBV27 | NA | 13 | TRBJ1-1 | NA
CASTRGWGSGTSEQFF | TGTGCCAGTACCAGAGGGTGGGGTAGCGGGACGTCCGAGCAGTTCTTC | TRBV19 | TRBD2 | 16 | TRBJ2-1 | NA
CASRGTVSSQPQHF | TGTGCCAGTAGGGGGACAGTGAGTTCCCAGCCCCAGCATTTT | TRBV19 | TRBD1 | 14 | TRBJ1-5 | NA
CASSLTASGETQYF | TGCGCCAGCAGCTTGACGGCTAGCGGAGAGACCCAGTACTTC | TRBV5-1 | TRBD2 | 14 | TRBJ2-5 | NA
CASSLLTSGSLETQYF | TGTGCCAGCAGCTTATTGACTAGCGGGAGTTTGGAGACCCAGTACTTC | TRBV7-2 | TRBD2 | 16 | TRBJ2-5 | once
CASSQSRDTEAFF | TGTGCCAGCAGCCAATCTCGGGACACTGAAGCTTTCTTT | TRBV16 | NA | 13 | TRBJ1-1 | NA
CASSYGLAGVYEQYF | TGTGCCAGCAGTTACGGGCTAGCGGGAGTCTACGAGCAGTACTTC | TRBV6-5 | TRBD2 | 15 | TRBJ2-7 | NA
CASSAGAGNTIYF | TGTGCCAGCAGCGCAGGGGCTGGAAACACCATATATTTT | TRBV5-8 | NA | 13 | TRBJ1-3 | NA
CASSSDPISSGANGLTF | TGTGCCAGCAGTTCGGACCCTATTAGCTCTGGGGCCAACGGCCTGACTTTC | TRBV6-4 | NA | 17 | TRBJ2-6 | once
CASSLAIGGRDTEAFF | TGCGCCAGCAGCTTGGCCATCGGGGGACGGGACACTGAAGCTTTCTTT | TRBV5-1 | NA | 16 | TRBJ1-1 | NA
CASSENRRLELFF | TGTGCCAGCAGTGAAAATCGTCGACTGGAGCTGTTTTTT | TRBV2 | NA | 13 | TRBJ2-2 | NA
CASSQERGLGTAKPLHF | TGTGCCAGCAGCCAAGAAAGAGGGCTAGGGACAGCAAAACCCCTCCACTTT | TRBV4-2 | TRBD1 | 17 | TRBJ1-6 | medium-sized
CATKPGQLVECSRFQYF | TGTGCCACCAAACCCGGACAGTTGGTAGAATGCTCGAGGTTCCAGTACTTC | TRBV27 | NA | 17 | TRBJ2-4 | NA
CASSSKTSDSTDTQYF | TGTGCCAGCAGCTCCAAAACTAGCGACAGCACAGATACGCAGTATTTT | TRBV21-1 | NA | 16 | TRBJ2-3 | once
CASSLSGQINEKLFF | TGTGCCAGCAGCTTATCGGGACAGATTAATGAAAAACTGTTTTTT | TRBV7-9 | TRBD1 | 15 | TRBJ1-4 | NA
CASSQDSRVNYGYTF | TGTGCCAGCAGCCAAGATAGCAGGGTTAACTATGGCTACACCTTC | TRBV4-2 | NA | 15 | TRBJ1-2 | few
CASSLGGRNTEAFF | TGTGCCAGCAGCTTAGGGGGCAGGAACACTGAAGCTTTCTTT | TRBV7-9 | NA | 14 | TRBJ1-1 | once
CASSATGVVGQPQHF | TGTGCCAGCAGTGCTACAGGGGTGGTAGGGCAGCCCCAGCATTTT | TRBV6-5 | TRBD1 | 15 | TRBJ1-5 | few
CASSLVRGVKGEQYF | TGTGCCAGCAGCTTGGTACGGGGGGTGAAGGGCGAGCAGTACTTC | TRBV11-3 | TRBD2 | 15 | TRBJ2-7 | NA
CASSQAGGLETQYF | TGTGCCAGCAGTCAAGCGGGGGGGCTAGAGACCCAGTACTTC | TRBV27 | TRBD2 | 14 | TRBJ2-5 | NA
CASSLSEGTEAFF | TGTGCCAGCAGCCTTTCAGAGGGCACTGAAGCTTTCTTT | TRBV7-9 | NA | 13 | TRBJ1-1 | NA
CSVSQVLSYEQYF | TGCAGCGTTTCACAGGTACTCTCCTACGAGCAGTACTTC | TRBV29-1 | NA | 13 | TRBJ2-7 | NA
CAVTGFGSYEQYF | TGTGCCGTGACTGGTTTTGGTTCCTACGAGCAGTACTTC | TRBV7-2 | NA | 13 | TRBJ2-7 | NA
CASSGTSEEELFF | TGTGCCAGCAGCGGAACTAGCGAAGAGGAGCTGTTTTTT | TRBV5-4 | TRBD2 | 13 | TRBJ2-2 | NA
CASSLQGGRDRDEQFF | TGTGCCAGCAGTTTACAAGGGGGCCGGGATCGCGATGAGCAGTTCTTC | TRBV27 | TRBD1 | 16 | TRBJ2-1 | NA
CSARAYAEQFF | TGCAGTGCTAGAGCCTACGCGGAGCAGTTCTTC | TRBV20-1 | NA | 11 | TRBJ2-1 | once
CASSQEQGFSYEQYF | TGCGCCAGCAGCCAAGAACAGGGATTCTCCTACGAGCAGTACTTC | TRBV4-1 | NA | 15 | TRBJ2-7 | NA
CASSFRVAGLNNEQFF | TGTGCCAGCAGCTTTCGCGTAGCGGGACTTAACAATGAGCAGTTCTTC | TRBV27 | TRBD2 | 16 | TRBJ2-1 | NA